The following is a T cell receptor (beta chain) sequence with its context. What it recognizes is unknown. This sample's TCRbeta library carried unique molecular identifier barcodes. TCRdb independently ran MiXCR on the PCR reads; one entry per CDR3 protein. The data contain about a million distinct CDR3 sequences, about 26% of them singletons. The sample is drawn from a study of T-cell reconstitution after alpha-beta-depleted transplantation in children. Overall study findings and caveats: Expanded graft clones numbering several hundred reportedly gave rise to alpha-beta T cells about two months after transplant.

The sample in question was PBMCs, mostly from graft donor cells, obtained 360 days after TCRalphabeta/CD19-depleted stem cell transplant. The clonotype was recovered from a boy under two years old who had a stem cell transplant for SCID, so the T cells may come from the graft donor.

The CDR3 nucleotides read TGCGCCAGCAGCTTGCCTAAGGACAGGGACCAAGAGACCCAGTACTTC. It encodes CASSLPKDRDQETQYF. The V call is TRBV5-1, the J call TRBJ2-5; the match to TRBD1 covers 8 bases. CDR3 size: 16 residues. Trimming cost V 1 base and J 0 bases; bases outside gene matches: 5. Germline values: CDR1 SGHRS, CDR2 YFSETQ. Together with reference TRBV5-1 and TRBJ2-5, the CDR3 gives the full variable domain: KAGVTQTPRYLIKTRGQQVTLSCSPISGHRSVSWYQQTPGQGLQFLFEYFSETQRNKGNFPGRFSGRQFSNSRSEMNVSTLELGDSALYLCASSLPKDRDQETQYFGPGTRLLVL.